This paragraph reports one TCR beta chain. Its antigen target is currently unknown. Base-call qualities are not available, and no considerably larger clone is one nucleotide away. This sample's treatment or condition label indicates: oral pan-JAK inhibitor, 5-10 mg twice daily. Peripheral blood and lesional scalp punch biopsies were obtained from patients with alopecia areata. PBMCs were separated by density centrifugation and stained for CD3, CD4 and CD8, after which CD4+ and CD8+ T cells were sorted on a FACSAria. Library construction relied on the immunoSEQ multiplex PCR assay. To provide template for TCR sequencing, every sample had RNA extracted and reverse transcribed into cDNA. SuperScript III was used to make first-strand cDNA, primed with a 2:1 mix of oligo-dT and random hexamers. A synthetic immune receptor repertoire was used to gauge amplification bias, and whatever bias remained was removed computationally. In the authors' own workflow: Raw reads were preprocessed to remove errors, and CDR3 was defined by IMGT conventions from the conserved cysteine to phenylalanine. Clonality was computed as 1 minus the Shannon entropy, with the entropy normalized by log2 of the number of productive unique TCRs. Whether each scalp clone was CD4 or CD8 was inferred by checking scalp TCRbeta sequences against the CD4 and CD8 repertoires from sorted blood. TCRdb carries this immuneACCESS record with in-frame sequences only. Its versions omit some clonotypes, under half of them owing to an unresolved V gene in the studies checked, with the rest unexplained. From that table come the V and J calls and clone size; the DNA was used to work out D and trimming. This sample lists roughly 250,000 clones; 60% were detected once. The ten top clones hold 0.75% to 0.95% of the sample.

The source of the sample is a study of CD8+ T cells in alopecia areata (dated by TCRdb to the late 2010s). As for the study more broadly: Treated patients were enrolled in an open-label pilot trial of oral tofacitinib at 5 to 10 mg twice daily for moderate-to-severe alopecia areata. Patients stayed on tofacitinib for 6 to 18 months and then had 6 months of follow-up off drug so that delayed response and recurrence could be assessed. In treated patients, disease severity was measured using the SALT score, which gives the percentage of scalp surface area affected. To study T cell clonal expansion in alopecia areata, the researchers applied high-throughput TCRbeta sequencing to both the C3H/HeJ mouse model and human patients. Scalp tissue and sorted CD4+ and CD8+ peripheral blood T cells from patchy and totalis/universalis alopecia areata patients and from healthy controls were covered by human TCRbeta sequencing. Biopsies were taken from tofacitinib-treated patients at baseline and at 4 and 24 weeks of treatment, and a later scalp biopsy was taken in several of the tofacitinib-treated patients. Scalp clonality was compared across normal scalp (n=4), patchy alopecia areata scalp (n=8), and alopecia totalis/universalis scalp (n=8). The RNA source kit depended on sample type: the PAXgene miRNA kit for fixed scalp, the miRNeasy kit for PBMCs, and the RNeasy kit for mouse skin. immunoSEQ multiplex PCR using 35 Vbeta forward primers and 13 Jbeta reverse primers was used to amplify TCRbeta CDR3 regions.

Sequences SNHLY (CDR1) and FYNNEI (CDR2) are obtained from the germline V gene. Including the terminal cysteine and phenylalanine, the CDR3 comprises 12 residues. The kept DNA is CDR3 alone, 36 bases in frame from the first base. V loses 11 bases, J loses 1 base, and the germline ends lie 8 bases apart. Results the study describes overall, beyond this receptor: Scalp clonality and the number of expanded CD8+ clones among the top 100 scalp clones were significantly decreased by tofacitinib. During tofacitinib treatment, many expanded lesional clones remained in scalp and blood, and this persistence may partly explain relapse after treatment is stopped. Higher clonality and more expanded CD8+ clones were observed in lesional scalp than in normal scalp, particularly in alopecia totalis/universalis, a finding suggestive of antigenic drive. Because the treated cohort was small and had just a single nonresponder, larger studies are needed to establish links between baseline CD8+ expansion and response. Shared TCR sequences between patients were less evident than in mice, which may be partly attributable to HLA diversity in the patient population. Unlike mouse skin, which is dominated by gammadelta T cells, normal human skin has resident alphabeta T cells that are also sequenced, and this complicates analysis of the scalp TCR repertoire.

The V gene is TRBV2 and the J gene is TRBJ2-2; the D gene is perhaps TRBD1 or TRBD2, as each covers 5 bases. This receptor was obtained from a human donor with alopecia areata. The specimen was CD4+ T cells sorted from blood, collected at approximately week 52, from a patient treated with tofacitinib. The base sequence is TGTGCCGGTGGGGGGAACACCGGGGAGCTGTTTTTT. The encoded protein is CAGGGNTGELFF.